These 15 T cell receptor beta chains originate from one sample sequenced in a study of control samples from healthy donors and cancer patients. This table comes from immunoSEQ multiplex PCR, and its TCRdb copy is limited to in-frame clones, with some not included. The table includes 100,000 to 120,000 clones, 80% to 90% detected once. The sequencing input was blood. These receptors were collected from a woman aged 45-65 years in good health.

This sequence joins TRBV5-1 and TRBJ2-7; the match to TRBD1 covers 9 bases. Germline CDR1 reads SGHRS; CDR2 reads YFSETQ. CDR3 length: 15 amino acids. V was clipped by 4 bases and J by 6 bases; unmatched bases: 11. The CDR3 spells CASSIRTGERGEQYF. The CDR3 region has the DNA TGCGCCAGCAGCATTAGGACAGGGGAAAGAGGCGAGCAGTACTTC.

The chain combines TRBV28 with TRBJ1-1; D gene uncertain. V was cut by 8 bases and J by 3 bases, with 13 bases left in between. The CDR3 has 13 residues. The germline V gene encodes CDR1 MDHEN and CDR2 SYDVKM. As DNA, the CDR3 is TGTGCCAGCTTGCCGAATGGGGACACTGAAGCTTTCTTT. It codes for CASLPNGDTEAFF.

The chain recombines TRBV4-3 with TRBJ1-2, with a weak D call TRBD1 (5 bases). V was clipped by 0 bases and J by 4 bases, with 12 bases between them. Germline V gene lookup returns CDR1 LGHNA and CDR2 YSLEER. The CDR3 is 15 residues long. CDR3 in amino acids: CASSQDVGAVYGYTF. DNA of the CDR3: TGCGCCAGCAGCCAAGATGTAGGGGCCGTCTATGGCTACACCTTC.

The chain recombines TRBV30 with TRBJ1-6; perhaps TRBD1 as D (5 bases). Germline values: CDR1 GTSNPN, CDR2 SVGIG (reference sequence). The CDR3 totals 14 residues. V lost 0 bases to trimming and J lost 8 bases, with 11 bases between them. The CDR3: CAWSVRGGDSPLHF. The CDR3 region has the DNA TGTGCCTGGAGTGTAAGGGGAGGGGATTCACCCCTCCACTTT.

This clone was counted between two and nine times. The chain joins TRBV5-4 to TRBJ2-7; TRBD2 might be the D (6 bases). From germline, CDR1 is SGHNT and CDR2 YYREEE (reference sequence). Deletions cut 0 bases from V and 1 base from J, with 14 bases between. The CDR3 spans 16 residues. CDR3: CASSLGGPSVSYEQYF. CDR3 nucleotide sequence: TGTGCCAGCAGCTTGGGCGGTCCTAGCGTGTCCTACGAGCAGTACTTC.

V is TRBV9 and J is TRBJ2-2; D remains unclear. V was cut by 1 base and J by 3 bases, with 7 bases left in between. CDR1 is SGDLS and CDR2 is YYNGEE in the germline V gene. This CDR3 is built from 14 residues. The CDR3 DNA reads as TGTGCCAGCAGCGTATATCCGGACACCGGGGAGCTGTTTTTT. Translated, it gives CASSVYPDTGELFF.

The chain joins TRBV6-1 to TRBJ1-2; 9 bases are a match to TRBD1. The V gene's germline CDR1 is MNHNS and CDR2 SASEGT. Trimming at V came to 3 bases and at J to 1 base, leaving 3 bases not matched to a gene. This CDR3 contains 15 residues. The CDR3 loop reads CASSETGGSNYGYTF. The DNA of the CDR3 is TGTGCCAGCAGTGAGACAGGGGGAAGTAACTATGGCTACACCTTC.

This rearrangement joins TRBV24-1 to TRBJ2-1; a weak D match, TRBD2 (7 bases). The V gene's germline CDR1 is KGHDR and CDR2 SFDVKD. The germline V and J ends were trimmed by 7 bases and 6 bases, with 21 bases remaining between them. This CDR3 spans 16 amino acids. The CDR3 DNA reads TGTGCCACCAGCCGCGAGGGGGGGGGTCATTTCAATGAGCAGTTCTTC. It is translated as CATSREGGGHFNEQFF.

The V and J genes are TRBV19 and TRBJ1-6; TRBD1 matches at 7 bases. Germline V gene lookup returns CDR1 LNHDA and CDR2 SQIVND (reference sequence). The CDR3 has 14 residues. Trimming took 10 bases from V and 5 from J; bases not matched to a gene: 8. The CDR3 nucleotides read TGTGCCACCAGCTCCGGGACAGATAATTCACCCCTCCACTTT. Protein sequence: CATSSGTDNSPLHF.

The gene calls are TRBV4-2 and TRBJ2-5, with D unclear. CDR1 LGHNA and CDR2 YNFKEQ come from the germline V gene. This CDR3 has 13 residues. The V end lost 1 base, the J end lost 5 bases, and 8 bases lay between the germline ends. CDR3 sequence: CASSQGFGETQYF. The CDR3 bases are TGTGCCAGCAGCCAAGGGTTCGGGGAGACCCAGTACTTC.

The genes are TRBV19 and TRBJ2-1; 14 bases line up with TRBD2. V was clipped by 4 bases and J by 7 bases; unmatched bases: 18. The CDR3 contains 20 residues. Looked up from germline, CDR1 is LNHDA and CDR2 is SQIVND (reference sequence). Here the CDR3 DNA reads TGTGCCAGTAGTAGCTCCGGGACTAGCGGGAGTTTGAGGGGTGCAAATGAGCAGTTCTTC. Protein sequence: CASSSSGTSGSLRGANEQFF.

The genes are TRBV6-4 and TRBJ2-1, with D perhaps matching TRBD2 (6 bases). V was shortened by 0 bases and J by 7 bases, with 16 bases between the two germline ends. The germline gives CDR1 MRHNA, CDR2 SNTAGT. This CDR3 spans 16 amino acids. The CDR3 here is CASSDSATRGYNEQFF. CDR3 DNA sequence: TGTGCCAGCAGTGACTCCGCGACTAGAGGATATAATGAGCAGTTCTTC.

The rearrangement uses TRBV3-1 (or the pseudogene TRBV3-2) and TRBJ1-6; D is ambiguous. Trimming stripped 4 bases from V and 8 bases from J, with 9 bases between. The length of the CDR3 is 13 residues. Germline CDR1 and CDR2: LGHDT and YNNKEL (reference sequence). In DNA, the CDR3 is TGTGCCAGCAGCCCTAGCCAGGATTCACCCCTCCACTTT. Its translation is CASSPSQDSPLHF.

This clone has just one count. This rearrangement joins TRBV7-9 to TRBJ1-2, with D perhaps TRBD1 (5 bases). CDR1 and CDR2 (germline): SEHNR, FQNEAQ (reference sequence). The CDR3 sequence is 13 residues long. V gave up 5 bases and J gave up 14 bases, with 21 bases separating them. CDR3 coding DNA: TGTGCCAGCAGCGGGAGTGGGGCCGGTCGGGAGACCTTC. It is translated as CASSGSGAGRETF.

The sample holds a few counts of this clone. J is TRBJ1-2 and V is TRBV4-3; 10 nucleotides line up with TRBD1. Germline values: CDR1 LGHNA, CDR2 YSLEER. This CDR3 contains 16 residues. Trimming took 1 base from V and 6 from J; bases not matched to a gene: 8. CDR3 loop: CASSQGIGTGDHGYTF. CDR3 DNA: TGCGCCAGCAGCCAAGGAATCGGGACAGGGGACCATGGCTACACCTTC.